This T cell receptor (beta chain) is from a study of shared clonotypes between healthy human individuals (TCRdb year 2020). Context from the whole study: The cohort comprised two women and a few men aged 18 to 49 years. For each donor, CD4 naive and CD4 memory were each run on three plates, CD8 naive on two plates, and CD8 memory on one plate. To estimate repertoire size and how much clonotypes are shared between individuals, the study performed deep sequencing of blood TCR repertoires from about 5 healthy adults. To increase sequencing depth and limit assay-specific biases, different laboratories used diverse techniques to prepare libraries and sequence TCR repertoires. Leukapheresis yielded between about 0.94 and 10 billion PBMCs per donor.

Using the deep immunoSEQ assay, multiplex PCR amplified TCR CDR3 regions from genomic DNA. Extracted genomic DNA from each cell subset was spread evenly across all wells of several immunoSEQ 96-well plates, with each plate serving as a replicate. Each replicate PCR for sorted subsets received about 220 ng genomic DNA, equal to 28,000 or so T cell genomes. Purified libraries were quantified with a Qubit 3.0 fluorometer, sized on a Bioanalyzer 2100, and re-quantified with the KAPA Library Quantification kit. Every immunoSEQ 96-well plate was sequenced on a dedicated single-read 150-cycle Illumina NextSeq 550 flow cell. As for how the authors treated the data: Because the immunoSEQ output included only junctional sequences and no quality scores, the filtering could not be the same as the filtering used for full-length reads. Sequences were annotated with PyIR, a Python wrapper for IgBLAST v1.9, using IMGT germline references to assign V/J genes and CDR3. Reads were removed for weak V/J assignments (E-value above 1e-6), missing CDR3, stop codons, out-of-frame junctions, or ambiguous translated residues. V3J clonotypes were defined as sequences sharing an identical inferred V gene, J gene, and CDR3 amino acid sequence. Percentage overlap between repertoires was computed as shared unique clonotypes divided by the size of the smaller repertoire. RTK rarefaction, the Chao1 estimator, and Recon v2.1 estimates of unobserved clonotypes were used to assess repertoire richness. For all TCRbeta clonotypes obtained by the gDNA method from four donors, generation probabilities were computed with OLGA. In TCRdb, the immuneACCESS table is reduced to in-frame sequences with V and J assigned. These tables do not hold every clone; where another copy was compared, an unresolved V gene accounts for under half, and the others remain unexplained. Clone size and the V and J calls come from that table; the DNA yielded D and trimming. This sample lists 2 million to 3 million clones; roughly 93% were detected once. The ten largest clones take up roughly 0.39% of the sample.

Donors were healthy HIV-negative adults with no recently reported acute infections or vaccinations. Every donor was a Caucasian adult residing in Nashville, Tennessee, USA. CD4+ T cells were enriched by magnetic negative selection; naive cells were then positively selected on CD45RA, and the negative fraction formed the memory subset. Blood was obtained by leukapheresis, after which PBMCs were separated by Ficoll-Histopaque density gradient centrifugation and cryopreserved in liquid nitrogen vapor phase. Purity and quantity of every magnetically sorted T cell population were checked by analytical flow cytometry. Each sorted fraction had its genomic DNA isolated and then quantified by UV absorbance on a Nanodrop 2000c. Comments on this clone: The specificity of this receptor is unknown. No base qualities exist here, and no much larger clone lies one base off it.

Reading from cysteine to phenylalanine, the CDR3 counts 13 amino acids. The entry retains the CDR3 DNA only, 39 bases that are in frame from base 1. V was cut back by 6 bases and J by 3 bases, leaving a gap of 12 bases between them. Taken from the germline V gene, the CDR1 and CDR2 loops are ENHRY and SYGVKD. Overall results and qualifications from the work: Sampling was limited to blood, and TCR repertoires in tissue likely differ from TCR repertoires in blood. Higher generation probabilities were observed for clonotypes shared by all four sorted-subset donors than for non-shared clonotypes. Larger estimated clonotype richness was generally found for naive subsets than for memory subsets. Based on pairwise subsampling, the degree of clonotype sharing among donors was expected to be affected by sequencing depth. Across a handful of donors, about 4.5% of naive CD4, around 3.5% of naive CD8, under 2.5% of memory CD4, and 0.4% of memory CD8 clonotypes were shared. The genetic and exposure-history diversity represented was limited by the small number of donors. Even with the large sequencing depth, rarefaction of the sorted-subset datasets indicated that sequencing was incomplete.

The receptor's source is a man aged 18 to 30 in good health. Some clones in this sample may be carry-over from other donors' samples. This chain is built from TRBV10-3 and TRBJ2-7, with a weak D call of TRBD2 (5 bases match). Sequencing input: naive CD4+ T cells from PBMCs. What the cell subset or site label conveys for this sample: CD45RA+ positively selected. The nucleotides read TGTGCCATCAGGCCTAGTGAGGGCTACGAGCAGTACTTC. This encodes CAIRPSEGYEQYF.